These 29 T cell receptor beta chains were sequenced from one sample in a study of technical replicates of blood from several donors. The data were produced by immunoSEQ multiplex PCR, yet TCRdb's version contains in-frame clones alone and is incomplete. The table records more than 70,000 clones, about 89% of them present only once. The sample taken for sequencing was T cells isolated from PBMCs. The receptors were gathered from a human donor in good health.

The rearrangement uses TRBV7-9 and TRBJ2-7; D may be TRBD1 (5 bases). CDR1 and CDR2 (germline): SEHNR, FQNEAQ (reference sequence). The length of the CDR3 is 14 residues. With 5 bases removed from V and 5 bases from J, the gap between germline ends came to 16 bases. CDR3 residues: CASSPARGGDEQYF. In DNA form, the CDR3 reads TGTGCCAGCAGCCCCGCTAGGGGTGGCGACGAGCAGTACTTC.

This clone has only one observation. The chain carries TRBV18 and TRBJ2-2; D is ambiguous. Trimming left V 3 bases short and J 5 bases short, with 4 bases between. The CDR3 loop spans 12 amino acids. CDR1 and CDR2 (germline): KGHSH, LQKENI. The CDR3 loop reads CASSPYTGELFF. The DNA of the CDR3 is TGTGCCAGCTCACCTTATACCGGGGAGCTGTTTTTT.

This clone was seen a single time. The rearrangement uses TRBV9 and TRBJ2-7; no reliable D call. Germline V gene data show CDR1 as SGDLS and CDR2 as YYNGEE. The V end lost 3 bases, the J end lost 4 bases, and 14 bases lay between the germline ends. This CDR3 contains 14 residues. CDR3 in amino acids: CASSAPGLWYEQYF. In DNA form, the CDR3 reads TGTGCCAGCAGCGCACCGGGTCTATGGTACGAGCAGTACTTC.

The chain uses TRBV7-8 and TRBJ1-5; 9 positions agree with TRBD1. Germline CDR1 SGHVS, CDR2 FQNEAQ. CDR3 length: 16 amino acids. Trimming removed 5 bases from V and 0 bases from J; junction bases left unmatched: 5. In DNA form, the CDR3 reads TGTGCCAGCAGCCGGGACAGGGTGGATAGCAATCAGCCCCAGCATTTT. Its protein is CASSRDRVDSNQPQHF.

This chain connects TRBV2 to TRBJ1-2, with D perhaps matching TRBD1 (6 bases). V was shortened by 6 bases and J by 8 bases, with 22 bases between the two germline ends. The length of the CDR3 is 15 residues. Germline lookup yields CDR1 SNHLY and CDR2 FYNNEI. The CDR3 region has the DNA TGTGCCAGCAGGCCCCGGGACAAGGACAAGCCCGGCTACACCTTC. As protein: CASRPRDKDKPGYTF.

The CDR3 bases are TGTGCCAGCAGCCCACCCGGGACAGGTTTCTACGAGCAGTACTTC. It specifies CASSPPGTGFYEQYF. The chain is built from TRBV14 and TRBJ2-7, with 8 bases matching TRBD1. The germline CDR1 and CDR2 sequences are SGHDN and FVKESK. J gave up 3 bases and V 4 bases, and 8 bases lay outside the gene matches. The CDR3 contains 15 residues.

V gene TRBV2 combines with J gene TRBJ2-7; D is unclear. The CDR3 loop spans 14 amino acids. CDR1 SNHLY and CDR2 FYNNEI come from the germline V gene. Trimming took off 4 bases at V and 5 bases at J, with 15 bases between the two ends. CDR3 sequence (DNA): TGTGCCAGCAGTGGGGTAGCCGCATTCGACGAGCAGTACTTC. This codes for CASSGVAAFDEQYF.

This clone was recorded only once. This chain joins TRBV4-2 and TRBJ2-1, with 10 bases matching TRBD2. Germline loops: CDR1 LGHNA, CDR2 YNFKEQ. This CDR3 comprises 18 residues. After removal of 2 bases from V and 2 bases from J, the junction contained 9 bases not matched to a gene. The CDR3 here is CASSQSLSGGAPYNEQFF. The CDR3 DNA follows: TGTGCCAGCAGCCAATCTTTAAGCGGGGGGGCACCCTACAATGAGCAGTTCTTC.

V gene TRBV7-7 combines with J gene TRBJ2-2; no definite D call. This CDR3 has 14 residues. Germline V gene lookup returns CDR1 SSHAT and CDR2 FNYEAQ (reference sequence). Trimming took off 5 bases at V and 1 base at J, with 8 bases between the two ends. CDR3 DNA sequence: TGTGCCAGCAGCCCATCCAAGAACACCGGGGAGCTGTTTTTT. Translating it yields CASSPSKNTGELFF.

This rearrangement joins TRBV2 to TRBJ2-6, with 7 bases that match TRBD1. V shed 6 bases and J 0 bases; nucleotides not matched to a gene: 11. The CDR3 extends over 18 amino acids. CDR1 and CDR2 (germline): SNHLY, FYNNEI. The CDR3 region has the DNA TGTGCCAGCAGAACCGGGACAGAGAACCGCTCTGGGGCCAACGTCCTGACTTTC. This translates into CASRTGTENRSGANVLTF.

J is TRBJ2-1 and V is TRBV9; perhaps TRBD2 as D (5 bases). The germline V gene encodes CDR1 SGDLS and CDR2 YYNGEE. This CDR3 contains 13 residues. V lost 4 bases and J 6 bases, leaving 11 bases between the germline ends. CDR3 DNA sequence: TGTGCCAGCAGCATCGCTAGCCCCAATGAGCAGTTCTTC. Protein product: CASSIASPNEQFF.

The genes are TRBV11-2 and TRBJ2-7; D is undetermined. Deletions cut 1 base from V and 3 bases from J, with 13 bases between. Germline V gives CDR1 SGHAT, CDR2 FQNNGV. This CDR3 comprises 15 residues. The CDR3 protein is CASSLAPSHYYEQYF. DNA for the CDR3: TGTGCCAGCAGCTTAGCCCCTTCCCACTACTACGAGCAGTACTTC. Looking up the rest from reference TRBV11-2 and TRBJ2-7 gives the full variable domain: EAGVAQSPRYKIIEKRQSVAFWCNPISGHATLYWYQQILGQGPKLLIQFQNNGVVDDSQLPKDRFSAERLKGVDSTLKIQPAKLEDSAVYLCASSLAPSHYYEQYFGPGTRLTVT.

J is TRBJ1-1 and V is TRBV7-2; possibly TRBD1 for D (6 bases). CDR1 is SGHTA, CDR2 FQGNSA, per germline. The CDR3 extends over 14 amino acids. V was clipped by 7 bases and J by 6 bases, with 18 bases between them. CDR3 in amino acids: CASTLSTWGPEAFF. CDR3 nucleotide sequence: TGTGCCAGCACCCTAAGTACGTGGGGGCCTGAAGCTTTCTTT.

The DNA of the CDR3 is TGTGCCAGCAGTACCGGGACAGGCCACTATGGCTACACCTTC. Translating gives CASSTGTGHYGYTF. The chain joins TRBV2 to TRBJ1-2, with 8 bases identical to TRBD1. There are 14 residues in the CDR3. Unmatched junction bases numbered 5, after V lost 5 bases and J lost 3 bases. Per germline, CDR1 SNHLY and CDR2 FYNNEI.

The chain links TRBV27 to TRBJ1-1; D ambiguous. V was trimmed by 3 bases and J by 1 base, leaving 12 bases between them. Germline CDR1 reads MNHEY; CDR2 reads SMNVEV (reference sequence). The CDR3 spans 15 residues. CDR3 loop: CASSLVWVANTEAFF. The CDR3 bases are TGTGCCAGCAGTTTGGTCTGGGTAGCGAACACTGAAGCTTTCTTT.

Here the CDR3 reads CASSYGRGSSGSGDQPQHF. The CDR3 coding sequence is TGTGCCAGCAGCTACGGACGGGGGTCGTCGGGGAGCGGAGATCAGCCCCAGCATTTT. The chain uses TRBV7-9 and TRBJ1-5, with D perhaps matching TRBD1 (5 bases). CDR1 and CDR2 (germline): SEHNR, FQNEAQ (reference sequence). V was shortened by 4 bases and J by 5 bases, with 27 bases between the two germline ends. The CDR3 loop spans 19 amino acids.

CDR3 sequence reads: CASSRGGATGANVLTF. CDR3 in DNA: TGTGCCAGCAGCCGGGGAGGGGCTACTGGGGCCAACGTCCTGACTTTC. V and J are TRBV11-2 and TRBJ2-6; 7 nucleotides align to TRBD2. Germline CDR1 reads SGHAT; CDR2 reads FQNNGV. Losses at the gene ends were 5 bases for V and 2 bases for J; bases not matched to a gene: 6. The length of the CDR3 is 16 residues. Using reference TRBV11-2 and TRBJ2-6 for the parts outside the CDR3, the full variable domain is EAGVAQSPRYKIIEKRQSVAFWCNPISGHATLYWYQQILGQGPKLLIQFQNNGVVDDSQLPKDRFSAERLKGVDSTLKIQPAKLEDSAVYLCASSRGGATGANVLTFGAGSRLTVL.

The chain employs TRBV4-1 and TRBJ1-1; 8 bases agree with TRBD1. The germline gives CDR1 MGHRA, CDR2 YSYEKL. Trimming at V came to 1 base and at J to 3 bases, leaving 22 bases not matched to a gene. The length of the CDR3 is 21 residues. The chain's CDR3 is CASSQGGAGSSGRGPDTEAFF. DNA for the CDR3: TGCGCCAGCAGCCAAGGGGGGGCTGGAAGTTCCGGCAGGGGGCCGGACACTGAAGCTTTCTTT.

This sequence joins TRBV21-1 and TRBJ2-1; whether TRBD1, the table's D call, matches the DNA was not checked. TRBV21-1 is described as a pseudogene. The CDR3 spans 16 residues. As DNA, the CDR3 is TGTGCCAGCAGCAAAAGGGACAGGGAACTGTACAATGAGCAGTTCTTC. This sequence encodes CASSKRDRELYNEQFF.

This chain connects TRBV28 to TRBJ2-3; unclear D gene. The germline V gene encodes CDR1 MDHEN and CDR2 SYDVKM. This CDR3 is 11 amino acids long. With 7 bases removed from V and 9 bases from J, the gap between germline ends came to 11 bases. CDR3 nucleotide sequence: TGTGCCAGCACTGCGGAGTTAACGCAGTATTTT. It encodes CASTAELTQYF.

This chain joins TRBV6-1 and TRBJ1-1; D gene unclear. Germline assignment: CDR1 MNHNS and CDR2 SASEGT. V lost 5 bases, J lost 9 bases, and 19 bases lay in between. The CDR3 covers 14 residues. CDR3: CASSSTSSGLQAFF. CDR3 nucleotides: TGTGCCAGCAGTTCGACCTCCAGCGGTCTACAAGCTTTCTTT.

The rearrangement uses TRBV4-1 and TRBJ2-4, with D perhaps matching TRBD2 (6 bases). V gave up 8 bases and J gave up 0 bases, with 11 bases separating them. CDR3 length: 14 amino acids. The germline CDR1 and CDR2 sequences are MGHRA and YSYEKL. The CDR3, as DNA: TGCGCCAGCGGCGGGGTTCTAGCCAAAAACATTCAGTACTTC. Protein sequence: CASGGVLAKNIQYF.

V and J are TRBV29-1 and TRBJ1-4; 9 bases fit TRBD1. CDR1 and CDR2 (germline): SQVTM, ANQGSEA. The CDR3 has 16 amino acids. J was trimmed by 0 bases and V by 4 bases; bases with no gene match: 6. The CDR3 sequence is CSVVSDRGTTNEKLFF. The CDR3 bases are TGCAGCGTTGTCTCCGACAGGGGGACAACTAATGAAAAACTGTTTTTT.

The chain is built from TRBV7-9 and TRBJ2-2; D possibly corresponds to TRBD1 (6 bases). The CDR3 length is 17 residues. The V and J ends lost 0 bases and 4 bases respectively, with 15 bases between them. Germline CDR1 and CDR2: SEHNR and FQNEAQ (reference sequence). CDR3: CASSLAGDKFPTGELFF. The CDR3 bases are TGTGCCAGCAGCTTAGCGGGGGACAAGTTTCCCACCGGGGAGCTGTTTTTT.

J is TRBJ2-7 and V is TRBV6-6; 7 positions agree with TRBD2. Germline assignment: CDR1 MNHNY and CDR2 SVGAGI (reference sequence). This CDR3 contains 15 residues. The V and J ends lost 4 bases and 0 bases, in that order; junction bases with no gene match: 6. The CDR3 DNA reads as TGTGCCAGCAGTTCCGGGCTAGCGGACTCCTACGAGCAGTACTTC. This codes for CASSSGLADSYEQYF.

The chain is built from TRBV11-3 and TRBJ2-6; 8 nucleotides agree with TRBD2. The CDR3 has 18 amino acids. V lost 5 bases to trimming and J lost 2 bases; unmatched junction nucleotides: 11. Germline CDR1 SGHNT, CDR2 YENEEA. Here the CDR3 reads CASSTWTSRATGANVLTF. In DNA form, the CDR3 reads TGTGCCAGCAGCACCTGGACTAGCAGGGCTACTGGGGCCAACGTCCTGACTTTC.

This clone was picked up one time. V is TRBV7-9 and J is TRBJ2-3; tentative D call: TRBD1 (6 bases). Germline V lookup: CDR1 SEHNR, CDR2 FQNEAQ (reference sequence). The length of the CDR3 is 13 residues. V was pared by 4 bases and J by 4 bases, with 9 bases between. Written as DNA, the CDR3 is TGTGCCAGCAGCTGGGACAATCCAGATACGCAGTATTTT. This codes for CASSWDNPDTQYF.

The rearrangement links TRBV28 to TRBJ2-7; TRBD2 matches 10 bases. Germline CDR1 and CDR2: MDHEN and SYDVKM. This CDR3 has 16 residues. Unmatched junction bases numbered 10, after V lost 4 bases and J lost 4 bases. The CDR3 sequence: CASSWPRGTSDYEQYF. The CDR3 DNA follows: TGTGCCAGCAGTTGGCCGAGGGGGACTAGCGATTACGAGCAGTACTTC.

The genes are TRBV11-2 and TRBJ1-2; possible D gene TRBD1, 6 bases. The CDR3 contains 16 residues. Germline CDR1 reads SGHAT; CDR2 reads FQNNGV. Trimming removed 5 bases from V and 1 base from J, with 17 bases in between. This CDR3 reads CASSPLTGKHNYGYTF. In DNA, the CDR3 is TGTGCCAGCAGCCCTCTTACAGGGAAACATAACTATGGCTACACCTTC.